This T cell receptor (beta chain) derives from a study of memory B cells and T cells in multiple sclerosis. The study's findings and limits: Clone-set sizes differed between compartments, so shared clonotype counts needed normalization.

Notes on this clone: Its antigen remains unknown.

After stimulus-free culture, autoproliferating CFSE-dim and non-proliferating CFSE-high T cells were sequenced separately. 40 million to 50 million CFSE-labeled PBMCs were cultured around 7 days unstimulated, then replicate wells were pooled. The PBMCs received about 0.5 uM CFSE and serum-free culture with no added stimuli. In germline, CDR1 is SGHRS, CDR2 YFSETQ. V shed 0 bases and J shed 4 bases, with 5 bases lying between them. This CDR3 has 13 amino acids. Sequenced by immunoSEQ multiplex PCR; TCRdb stores in-frame clones only, minus some. This sample has fewer than 40,000 clones; roughly 83% occur once, and the top ten carry roughly 2.5%.

The source is a human donor with multiple sclerosis. The sequenced material came from PBMCs from blood kept in culture. The rearrangement joins TRBV5-1 to TRBJ1-5; possibly TRBD1 for D (5 bases). The CDR3 here is CASSLGQNQPQHF. The CDR3 DNA is TGCGCCAGCAGCTTGGGACAGAATCAGCCCCAGCATTTT. Based on the CDR3 plus reference TRBV5-1 and TRBJ1-5, the full variable domain is KAGVTQTPRYLIKTRGQQVTLSCSPISGHRSVSWYQQTPGQGLQFLFEYFSETQRNKGNFPGRFSGRQFSNSRSEMNVSTLELGDSALYLCASSLGQNQPQHFGDGTRLSIL.